These T cell receptor beta chains were read from a single sample in a study of cytomegalovirus exposure and HLA in healthy donors. The repertoire was sequenced with immunoSEQ multiplex PCR; TCRdb's copy has only in-frame clones and lacks some. The sample holds some 150,000 clones; almost 85% are singletons and the top ten take 3% to 3.5%. The sequenced material came from PBMCs. The receptors were sampled from a man in his late teens or twenties in good health and CMV-seropositive. Each CDR3 is given with its conserved first and last residue. The D gene is left open where the match is weak. Clone size, where shown, is once, few, many, or a class for clones that have expanded.

d_gene | abundance | j_gene | v_gene | CDR3aa | CDR3nt
TRBD2 | few | TRBJ2-1 | TRBV18 | CASSLATSASYNEQFF | TGTGCCAGCTCGCTGGCCACTAGCGCTTCCTACAATGAGCAGTTCTTC
. | . | TRBJ2-7 | TRBV6-6 | CASSYSTGRSYEQYF | TGTGCCAGCAGTTACTCAACGGGTCGTTCCTACGAGCAGTACTTC
TRBD1 | . | TRBJ2-5 | TRBV29-1 | CSVDPRQGAETQYF | TGCAGCGTTGATCCGAGACAGGGGGCAGAGACCCAGTACTTC
. | few | TRBJ2-3 | TRBV14 | CASSPINEAETQYF | TGTGCCAGCAGCCCGATAAACGAGGCGGAGACGCAGTATTTT
. | . | TRBJ2-5 | TRBV19 | CASSIGPAVETQYF | TGTGCCAGTAGTATTGGCCCGGCGGTGGAGACCCAGTACTTC
TRBD1 | . | TRBJ1-4 | TRBV7-2 | CASSRQGATNEKLFF | TGTGCCAGCAGCCGACAGGGTGCAACTAATGAAAAACTGTTTTTT
TRBD2 | . | TRBJ2-7 | TRBV27 | CASGLADSYEQYF | TGTGCCAGTGGACTAGCAGACTCCTACGAGCAGTACTTC
. | once | TRBJ2-5 | TRBV19 | CASSIYPGETQYF | TGTGCCAGTAGTATTTATCCCGGTGAGACCCAGTACTTC
. | . | TRBJ2-1 | TRBV5-4 | CASSLIGRVGEQFF | TGTGCCAGCAGCTTGATCGGCAGGGTGGGTGAGCAGTTCTTC
TRBD2 | . | TRBJ2-1 | TRBV2 | CASREIAGGSYNEQFF | TGTGCCAGCAGAGAAATAGCGGGAGGGTCCTACAATGAGCAGTTCTTC
. | . | TRBJ1-1 | TRBV7-8 | CASTGLWNTEAFF | TGTGCCAGTACAGGGTTATGGAACACTGAAGCTTTCTTT
TRBD2 | . | TRBJ2-2 | TRBV28 | CASSSRDYYTGELFF | TGTGCCAGCAGTTCGAGGGACTATTACACCGGGGAGCTGTTTTTT
. | few | TRBJ1-1 | TRBV19 | CASSYGIRRQEDPNTEAFF | TGTGCCAGTAGTTATGGTATCAGAAGACAGGAGGATCCGAACACTGAAGCTTTCTTT
. | . | TRBJ2-2 | TRBV7-7 | CASSAPGGTNTGELFF | TGTGCTAGCAGCGCCCCCGGCGGGACGAACACCGGGGAGCTGTTTTTT
. | . | TRBJ1-2 | TRBV9 | CASSRRGGGPGPYGYTF | TGTGCCAGCAGTCGTAGGGGAGGGGGGCCGGGTCCCTATGGCTACACCTTC
. | . | TRBJ2-3 | TRBV5-4 | CASSPQIDPTDTQYF | TGTGCCAGCAGCCCACAGATTGATCCTACAGATACGCAGTATTTT
. | once | TRBJ1-1 | TRBV5-1 | CASSLFAGDTEAFF | TGCGCCAGCAGCTTGTTTGCGGGGGACACTGAAGCTTTCTTT
. | . | TRBJ2-7 | TRBV27 | CASKASGGYEQYF | TGTGCCAGCAAGGCATCAGGTGGCTACGAGCAGTACTTC
TRBD2 | . | TRBJ2-1 | TRBV5-4 | CASSLATSGSSDEQFF | TGTGCCAGCAGCTTGGCGACTAGCGGGAGTAGTGATGAGCAGTTCTTC
. | . | TRBJ1-2 | TRBV6-1 | CASSEGVVIPGVDSDGYTF | TGTGCCAGCAGTGAAGGGGTCGTTATCCCGGGGGTGGATTCGGATGGCTACACCTTC
TRBD2 | . | TRBJ2-7 | TRBV2 | CASSERGGIYEQYF | TGTGCCAGCAGCGAACGGGGGGGAATCTACGAGCAGTACTTC
. | . | TRBJ2-7 | TRBV4-2 | CASSQQGTYEQYF | TGTGCCAGCAGCCAACAGGGCACCTACGAGCAGTACTTC
TRBD1 | . | TRBJ1-1 | TRBV27 | CASSGGQGAVNTEAFF | TGTGCCAGCAGTGGGGGACAGGGGGCCGTTAACACTGAAGCTTTCTTT